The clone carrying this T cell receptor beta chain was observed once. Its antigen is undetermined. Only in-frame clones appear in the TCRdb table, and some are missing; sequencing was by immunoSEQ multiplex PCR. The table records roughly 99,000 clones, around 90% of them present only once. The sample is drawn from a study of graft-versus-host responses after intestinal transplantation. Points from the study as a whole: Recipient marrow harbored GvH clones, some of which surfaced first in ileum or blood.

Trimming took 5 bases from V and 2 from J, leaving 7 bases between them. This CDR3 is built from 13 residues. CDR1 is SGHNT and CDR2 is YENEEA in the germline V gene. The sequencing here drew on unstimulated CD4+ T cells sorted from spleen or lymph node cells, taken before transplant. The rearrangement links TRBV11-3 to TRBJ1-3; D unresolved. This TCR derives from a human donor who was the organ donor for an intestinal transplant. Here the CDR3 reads CASSRTTGNTIYF. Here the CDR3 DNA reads TGTGCCAGCAGCCGCACTACTGGAAACACCATATATTTT.